This paragraph covers one T cell receptor (beta chain) sequence. The antigen remains undetermined. The source of the sample is a study of monozygotic twins with inflammatory bowel disease. The study, taken as a whole, reports: Relative clonotype sharing with others was diminished in IBD patients versus healthy twins, particularly with disease activity. With inverse Simpson as the measure, TCRbeta diversity was lower in IBD patients than in healthy co-twins.

The CDR3 extends over 12 amino acids. CDR1 is SGHDT and CDR2 is YYEEEE in the germline V gene. TCRalpha and TCRbeta cDNA underwent two nested PCRs of about 17 and 10 cycles. One entry per CDR3 protein, without DNA, is what TCRdb gives after re-calling the 5' RACE reads. Here the sample table reports under 350,000 distinct CDR3 sequences. The TCR was taken from a human donor with ulcerative colitis or Crohn's disease, or a healthy co-twin of an affected twin (not recorded which). Material: blood. V and J are TRBV5-6 and TRBJ1-1. The CDR3 is CATREKNTEAFF.